This passage covers 9 T cell receptor beta chains from one sample sequenced in a study of blood T cell repertoires in COVID-19. The repertoire was sequenced with immunoSEQ multiplex PCR; TCRdb's copy has only in-frame clones and lacks some. Found here are 150,000 to 200,000 clones, more than 65% of them singletons; the top ten hold approximately 9.9%. Material for sequencing was PBMCs or T cells enriched from blood (not recorded which). These receptors were taken from a man between 45 and 60 years old who had recovered from COVID-19.

The V gene is TRBV25-1, the J gene TRBJ2-4, with D possibly matching TRBD2 (6 bases). The CDR3 is made up of 12 amino acids. CDR1 and CDR2 (germline): MGHDK, SYGVNS. V shed 2 bases and J shed 9 bases, with 8 bases lying between them. CDR3 nucleotides: TGTGCCAGCAGTGAAGGGAGGAGCATTCAGTACTTC. Translating it yields CASSEGRSIQYF.

This clone was found a few times. The rearrangement uses TRBV10-1 and TRBJ2-7, with 11 bases that match TRBD1. The CDR3 totals 15 residues. The germline V gene has CDR1 WNHNN and CDR2 SYGVQD (reference sequence). The junction had 1 base not matched to a gene; V was cut back by 3 bases and J by 0 bases. The CDR3 region is CASSDGTGGSYEQYF. DNA of the CDR3: TGCGCCAGCAGTGATGGGACAGGGGGCTCCTACGAGCAGTACTTC.

The chain couples TRBV6-5 to TRBJ1-1, with 7 bases fitting TRBD1. There are 14 residues in the CDR3. V gave up 6 bases and J gave up 5 bases; unmatched junction bases: 9. Germline-derived CDR1 and CDR2 are MNHEY and SVGAGI. CDR3 coding DNA: TGTGCCAGCAGCCACAGAGGGGGCGGGACTGAAGCTTTCTTT. Protein sequence: CASSHRGGGTEAFF.

This chain links TRBV5-1 with TRBJ2-2, with D perhaps matching TRBD1 (6 bases). Trimming stripped 4 bases from V and 2 bases from J, with 15 bases between. CDR3 size: 16 residues. Per the germline V gene, CDR1 is SGHRS and CDR2 is YFSETQ. The CDR3 region is CASSPSGTYNTGELFF. The DNA for the CDR3 is TGCGCCAGCAGCCCTTCCGGGACATATAACACCGGGGAGCTGTTTTTT.

The chain combines TRBV3-1 (or the pseudogene TRBV3-2) with TRBJ2-6; 7 positions match TRBD2. CDR1 LGHDT and CDR2 YNNKEL come from the germline V gene (reference sequence). V lost 3 bases to trimming and J lost 0 bases; unmatched junction nucleotides: 8. The CDR3 sequence is 18 residues long. The CDR3 region is CASSQTSLALSGANVLTF. The CDR3 DNA sequence: TGTGCCAGCAGCCAGACTTCACTAGCGCTCTCTGGGGCCAACGTCCTGACTTTC.

The chain employs TRBV3-1 (or the pseudogene TRBV3-2) and TRBJ2-7, with a weak D call TRBD2 (5 bases). The CDR3 contains 13 residues. The germline V and J ends were trimmed by 4 bases and 6 bases, with 13 bases remaining between them. Looked up from germline, CDR1 is LGHDT and CDR2 is YNNKEL (reference sequence). CDR3 coding DNA: TGTGCCAGCAGCCGTACGCGGGCGGGCGAGCAGTACTTC. Residues: CASSRTRAGEQYF.

In its sample, this clone was seen a few times. The gene calls are TRBV5-1 and TRBJ2-5; 7 positions agree with TRBD1. The germline V gene encodes CDR1 SGHRS and CDR2 YFSETQ. J was trimmed by 3 bases and V by 0 bases; bases with no gene match: 5. This CDR3 is 15 amino acids long. This chain's CDR3 is CASSLGTGTEETQYF. Written as DNA, the CDR3 is TGCGCCAGCAGCTTGGGGACCGGGACAGAAGAGACCCAGTACTTC.

The CDR3 DNA sequence: TGTGCCAGCAGCCAAGATTTTGTGCAGGTGGCAGGGACACTTTATAATTCACCCCTCCACTTT. Translating gives CASSQDFVQVAGTLYNSPLHF. This chain connects TRBV3-1 (or the pseudogene TRBV3-2) to TRBJ1-6; D is possibly TRBD1 (6 bases). The CDR3 sequence is 21 residues long. In germline, CDR1 is LGHDT, CDR2 YNNKEL (reference sequence). V was cut by 0 bases and J by 4 bases, with 25 bases left in between.

The chain is built from TRBV19 and TRBJ1-2, with D uncertain. V gave up 5 bases and J gave up 5 bases, with 6 bases separating them. The CDR3 consists of 11 residues. From germline, CDR1 is LNHDA and CDR2 SQIVND (reference sequence). The CDR3 sequence: CASSSAYGYTF. The CDR3 DNA is TGTGCCAGTAGTTCAGCGTATGGCTACACCTTC.